Below, 31 T cell receptor beta chains from the same sample are listed, as sequenced in a study of identical twins. TCRdb reprocessed the 5' RACE reads with MiXCR, giving one entry per CDR3 protein. The sample lists approximately 550,000 distinct CDR3 sequences; about a fifth were seen once. This same sample was also taken into another study, of yellow fever vaccine responses in identical twins.

The sequenced sample was CD4+ T cells sorted from blood. The receptors were gathered from a woman aged 18-29 years in good health.

This clonotype has a handful of counts. The J gene is TRBJ1-1, the V gene TRBV12-3 or TRBV12-4; TRBD1 matches 7 bases. This CDR3 region has 14 residues. Unmatched junction bases numbered 3, after V lost 0 bases and J lost 5 bases. The CDR3 region is CASSLATGTTEAFF. The CDR3 DNA is TGTGCCAGCAGTTTAGCGACAGGGACAACTGAAGCTTTCTTT.

This clonotype turned up a few times. The J gene is TRBJ2-1, the V gene TRBV20-1; D ambiguous. Germline values: CDR1 DFQATT, CDR2 SNEGSKA (reference sequence). CDR3 length: 12 residues. The V end was cut by 3 bases, the J end by 6 bases, with 9 bases between. CDR3 protein: CSASWVGNEQFF. The CDR3 coding sequence is TGCAGTGCTAGTTGGGTAGGCAATGAGCAGTTCTTC.

The CDR3 loop reads CATSAPKGSYNEQFF. The CDR3 nucleotides are TGTGCCACCAGTGCCCCGAAGGGCTCCTACAATGAGCAGTTCTTC. The chain carries TRBV24-1 and TRBJ2-1; no reliable D call. V gave up 5 bases and J gave up 0 bases, with 10 bases separating them. The CDR3 totals 15 residues. Looked up from germline, CDR1 is KGHDR and CDR2 is SFDVKD.

The rearrangement joins TRBV20-1 to TRBJ2-1; D is possibly TRBD2 (5 bases). The CDR3 is made up of 16 amino acids. Trimming removed 4 bases from V and 7 bases from J, with 23 bases in between. CDR1 is DFQATT, CDR2 SNEGSKA, per germline (reference sequence). CDR3 in DNA: TGCAGTGCTATCACCGCTTTAGCGCTAACTCGGAATGAGCAGTTCTTC. It encodes CSAITALALTRNEQFF.

This clonotype has only a few counts. The chain employs TRBV5-1 and TRBJ1-1; D uncertain. Deletions cut 1 base from V and 0 bases from J, with 16 bases between. Germline V lookup: CDR1 SGHRS, CDR2 YFSETQ. This CDR3 is built from 17 residues. As DNA, the CDR3 is TGCGCCAGCAGCTTGAATTCACAGTTCTATATGAACACTGAAGCTTTCTTT. Translated: CASSLNSQFYMNTEAFF.

The V gene is TRBV7-9, the J gene TRBJ1-4; D remains ambiguous. This CDR3 contains 14 residues. Germline assignment: CDR1 SEHNR and CDR2 FQNEAQ (reference sequence). V lost 4 bases and J 8 bases, leaving 14 bases between the germline ends. The CDR3 DNA follows: TGTGCCAGCAGCTCGCCTTTAACGCAGGAAAAACTGTTTTTT. It codes for CASSSPLTQEKLFF.

In nucleotides, the CDR3 is TGCGCCAGCCTCCCAGATTCTGGGGCCAACGTCCTGACTTTC. It encodes CASLPDSGANVLTF. V and J are TRBV5-1 and TRBJ2-6; D unclear. Germline V gene sequence: CDR1 SGHRS, CDR2 YFSETQ. This CDR3 has 14 amino acids. V was trimmed by 7 bases and J by 1 base, leaving 9 bases between them.

The chain carries TRBV7-8 and TRBJ2-3, with D unresolved. There are 15 residues in the CDR3. Germline V gene lookup returns CDR1 SGHVS and CDR2 FQNEAQ. Trimming shortened V by 5 bases and J by 5 bases, and 17 bases separated the two germline ends. The CDR3: CASSLVIRAGDTQYF. CDR3 coding DNA: TGTGCCAGCAGCCTAGTTATTAGGGCCGGAGATACGCAGTATTTT. Supplemented by reference TRBV7-8 and TRBJ2-3, the full variable domain reads GAGVSQSPRYKVAKRGQDVALRCDPISGHVSLFWYQQALGQGPEFLTYFQNEAQLDKSGLPSDRFFAERPEGSVSTLKIQRTQQEDSAVYLCASSLVIRAGDTQYFGPGTRLTVL.

This clonotype has more than one count but fewer than ten. The chain combines TRBV18 with TRBJ2-2; D is uncertain. The CDR3 length is 14 residues. Trimming left V 0 bases short and J 1 base short, with 3 bases between. Germline V gene lookup returns CDR1 KGHSH and CDR2 LQKENI. CDR3 loop: CASSPPGNTGELFF. The CDR3 nucleotides read TGTGCCAGCTCACCACCGGGGAACACCGGGGAGCTGTTTTTT.

This clonotype was counted only a few times. The gene calls are TRBV5-1 and TRBJ1-6, with TRBD1 identical over 7 bases. V was clipped by 4 bases and J by 10 bases; unmatched bases: 11. The CDR3 covers 15 residues. CDR1 is SGHRS, CDR2 YFSETQ, per germline. The CDR3 nucleotides are TGCGCCAGCAGCCCGGCCGACAGGGATCGATCACCCCTCCACTTT. Encoded protein: CASSPADRDRSPLHF.

The gene calls are TRBV28 and TRBJ1-2; no reliable D call. CDR1 and CDR2 from the germline V gene are MDHEN and SYDVKM. This CDR3 contains 13 residues. Trimming removed 2 bases at V and 3 bases at J, with 7 bases between. CDR3 region: CASSLVRDYGYTF. The DNA of the CDR3 is TGTGCCAGCAGTTTAGTCAGAGACTATGGCTACACCTTC.

This chain links TRBV10-3 with TRBJ2-1; 8 bases line up with TRBD2. With 3 bases clipped from V and 8 bases from J, the junction kept 12 bases outside the gene matches. CDR1 and CDR2 from the germline V gene are ENHRY and SYGVKD. CDR3 length: 16 amino acids. The CDR3 here is CAISDGERGSLDEQFF. The CDR3 DNA is TGTGCCATCAGTGATGGGGAGCGGGGGAGTTTGGATGAGCAGTTCTTC.

J is TRBJ2-7 and V is TRBV12-3 or TRBV12-4, with D hard to call. CDR3 length: 12 amino acids. The ends were cut back, 3 bases at V and 4 bases at J, with 7 bases in the middle. The CDR3 here is CASSFMDYEQYV. The CDR3 region has the DNA TGTGCCAGCAGTTTTATGGATTACGAGCAGTACGTC.

The V and J genes are TRBV7-8 and TRBJ2-7; possibly TRBD2 for D (5 bases). Germline V gene sequence: CDR1 SGHVS, CDR2 FQNEAQ. There are 13 residues in the CDR3. V lost 1 base and J lost 6, with 10 bases in between. As DNA, the CDR3 is TGTGCCAGCAGCTTAGTATCCGGGGTCGAGCAGTACGTC. Residues: CASSLVSGVEQYV.

This clonotype was recorded a few times. The chain employs TRBV11-3 and TRBJ2-1; 9 positions agree with TRBD2. The CDR3 runs 21 residues. V lost 4 bases and J lost 0; bases outside the gene matches: 19. CDR1 and CDR2 from the germline V gene are SGHNT and YENEEA. CDR3 bases: TGTGCCAGCAGCTCACCGGGACTAGCCCGCTTGGGGGGCAGCTCCTACAATGAGCAGTTCTTC. This translates into CASSSPGLARLGGSSYNEQFF.

The chain carries TRBV20-1 and TRBJ2-5, with D perhaps matching TRBD1 or TRBD2 (5 bases each). Germline CDR1 DFQATT, CDR2 SNEGSKA (reference sequence). This CDR3 contains 14 residues. V was cut by 0 bases and J by 5 bases, with 13 bases left in between. CDR3 in amino acids: CSARDRGTGETQYF. The DNA for the CDR3 is TGCAGTGCTAGAGATAGGGGCACGGGGGAGACCCAGTACTTC.

This clonotype was recorded a few times. The rearrangement uses TRBV29-1 and TRBJ1-1, with unresolved D. Per germline, CDR1 SQVTM and CDR2 ANQGSEA. V was shortened by 0 bases and J by 0 bases, with 5 bases between the two germline ends. This CDR3 region has 13 residues. The CDR3 spells CSVEDKMNTEAFF. The DNA for the CDR3 is TGCAGCGTTGAAGATAAGATGAACACTGAAGCTTTCTTT. Using reference TRBV29-1 and TRBJ1-1 for the parts outside the CDR3, the full variable domain is SAVISQKPSRDICQRGTSLTIQCQVDSQVTMMFWYRQQPGQSLTLIATANQGSEATYESGFVIDKFPISRPNLTFSTLTVSNMSPEDSSIYLCSVEDKMNTEAFFGQGTRLTVV.

This clonotype occurred a few times. The V call is TRBV28, the J call TRBJ2-3, with 11 positions matching TRBD2. V shed 4 bases and J 2 bases; nucleotides not matched to a gene: 8. In germline, CDR1 is MDHEN, CDR2 SYDVKM. The CDR3 has 17 residues. As DNA, the CDR3 is TGTGCCAGCAGTTCCGATCGACTAGCGGGACACACAGATACGCAGTATTTT. Amino acids: CASSSDRLAGHTDTQYF.

The J gene is TRBJ2-5, the V gene TRBV3-1, with TRBD2 matching over 11 bases. V trimming: 6 bases; J trimming: 2 bases; junction bases outside the gene matches: 8. The V gene's germline CDR1 is LGHDT and CDR2 YNNKEL (reference sequence). The CDR3 runs to 16 residues. The chain's CDR3 is CASSLIRTSGQETQYF. As DNA, the CDR3 is TGTGCCAGCAGTCTGATAAGGACTAGCGGGCAAGAGACCCAGTACTTC.

The chain employs TRBV12-3 or TRBV12-4 and TRBJ2-7; TRBD2 matches 11 bases. The CDR3 is 15 amino acids. With V trimmed by 3 bases and J by 3 bases, 4 bases remained unmatched. CDR3 residues: CASSFRLAGLYEQYF. The CDR3 coding sequence is TGTGCCAGCAGTTTCCGACTAGCGGGACTCTACGAGCAGTACTTC.

This clonotype was picked up a small number of times. The CDR3 here is CSVEREYGYTF. The CDR3 bases are TGCAGCGTTGAAAGGGAATATGGCTACACCTTC. The rearrangement links TRBV29-1 to TRBJ1-2; D call uncertain. V dropped 2 bases and J dropped 5 bases, with 6 bases sitting between them. This CDR3 is built from 11 residues. Germline loops: CDR1 SQVTM, CDR2 ANQGSEA.

This clonotype has only a few counts. This chain joins TRBV7-9 and TRBJ2-3; TRBD1 matches at 9 bases. CDR3 size: 15 residues. The junction had 7 bases not matched to a gene; V was cut back by 3 bases and J by 6 bases. Germline CDR1 is SEHNR and CDR2 is FQNEAQ (reference sequence). CDR3 DNA sequence: TGTGCCAGCAGCTTTACAGGGGGCCCCGCGGATACGCAGTATTTT. It codes for CASSFTGGPADTQYF.

V usage is TRBV11-2 and J usage is TRBJ2-1; weak D call: TRBD2 (6 bases). The germline CDR1 and CDR2 sequences are SGHAT and FQNNGV. With 5 bases removed from V and 5 bases from J, the gap between germline ends came to 13 bases. The CDR3 runs to 14 residues. CDR3 DNA sequence: TGTGCCAGCAGCCCGATTAGCGGCAACAATGAGCAGTTCTTC. Protein product: CASSPISGNNEQFF.

The V gene is TRBV12-3 or TRBV12-4, the J gene TRBJ2-7; TRBD2 matches at 7 bases. This CDR3 spans 14 amino acids. J lost 2 bases, V lost 5 bases, and 6 bases had no gene match. CDR3 DNA sequence: TGTGCCAGCAGTGCCCAGGGAGGGACCTACGAGCAGTACTTC. Encoded protein: CASSAQGGTYEQYF.

The chain employs TRBV10-3 and TRBJ2-1, with 8 nucleotides matching TRBD2. The CDR3 extends over 11 amino acids. The germline CDR1 and CDR2 sequences are ENHRY and SYGVKD. The ends lost 8 bases at V and 16 bases at J; junction bases unmatched: 10. The CDR3 sequence is CAIGGAGVGFF. The CDR3 region has the DNA TGTGCCATCGGGGGAGCGGGAGTCGGTTTCTTC.

The rearrangement uses TRBV5-1 and TRBJ2-1; the D gene is possibly TRBD1 (6 bases). Between the trimmed V and J ends, which lost 4 bases and 5 bases, there was a span of 19 bases. CDR1 and CDR2 from the germline V gene are SGHRS and YFSETQ. This CDR3 spans 16 amino acids. The CDR3 DNA sequence: TGCGCCAGCAGCCCACGTCTCCCAGGGGCAAACAATGAGCAGTTCTTC. Translating it yields CASSPRLPGANNEQFF.

A few counts support this clonotype. V is TRBV3-1 and J is TRBJ2-2; 12 nucleotides match TRBD1. Germline V gives CDR1 LGHDT, CDR2 YNNKEL (reference sequence). V shed 2 bases and J 5 bases; nucleotides not matched to a gene: 6. The CDR3 loop spans 17 amino acids. The CDR3, as DNA: TGTGCCAGCAGCCAAACGGGACAGGGGGCTGGAACCGGGGAGCTGTTTTTT. Translation gives CASSQTGQGAGTGELFF.

The rearrangement joins TRBV12-3 or TRBV12-4 to TRBJ2-3; 11 bases align to TRBD2. The CDR3 consists of 15 residues. Trimming took 4 bases from V and 5 from J; bases not matched to a gene: 5. This CDR3 reads CASSSGTSGGDTQYF. CDR3 nucleotide sequence: TGTGCCAGCAGTTCAGGGACTAGCGGTGGAGATACGCAGTATTTT.

The rearrangement links TRBV10-3 to TRBJ2-3; 14 bases agree with TRBD2. Trimming took 6 bases from V and 8 from J; bases not matched to a gene: 4. Per the germline V gene, CDR1 is ENHRY and CDR2 is SYGVKD. The CDR3 is made up of 14 amino acids. CDR3 residues: CAISGTSGSGTQYF. The CDR3 bases are TGTGCCATCAGCGGGACTAGCGGGAGTGGTACGCAGTATTTT.

The table lists this clonotype with a few counts. The chain recombines TRBV7-9 with TRBJ2-3; 7 bases fit TRBD2. The CDR3 is 15 residues long. After removal of 5 bases from V and 2 bases from J, the junction contained 7 bases not matched to a gene. Per the germline V gene, CDR1 is SEHNR and CDR2 is FQNEAQ (reference sequence). The CDR3 DNA sequence: TGTGCCAGCAGCACCACGGGGGGTTACACAGATACGCAGTATTTT. Its protein is CASSTTGGYTDTQYF.

The V and J genes are TRBV10-3 and TRBJ2-5; perhaps TRBD2 as D (6 bases). The CDR3 sequence is 15 residues long. The V end was cut by 0 bases, the J end by 5 bases, with 13 bases between. CDR1 ENHRY and CDR2 SYGVKD come from the germline V gene. The CDR3 region is CAISESIHGGETQYF. For the CDR3, the DNA is TGTGCCATCAGTGAGTCGATACACGGGGGTGAGACCCAGTACTTC.